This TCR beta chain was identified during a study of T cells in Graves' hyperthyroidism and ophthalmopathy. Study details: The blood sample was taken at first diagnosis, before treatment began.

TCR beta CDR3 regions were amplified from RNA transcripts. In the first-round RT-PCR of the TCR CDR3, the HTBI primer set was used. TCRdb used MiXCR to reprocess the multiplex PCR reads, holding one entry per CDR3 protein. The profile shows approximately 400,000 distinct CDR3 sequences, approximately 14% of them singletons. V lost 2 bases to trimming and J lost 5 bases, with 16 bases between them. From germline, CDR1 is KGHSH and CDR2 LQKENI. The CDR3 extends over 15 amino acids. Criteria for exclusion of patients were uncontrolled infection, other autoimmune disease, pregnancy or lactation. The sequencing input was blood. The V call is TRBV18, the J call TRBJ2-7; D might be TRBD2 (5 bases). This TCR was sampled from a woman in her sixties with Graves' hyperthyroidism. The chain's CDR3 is CASSPFDTRGDEQYF. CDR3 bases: TGTGCCAGCTCACCATTCGACACCCGGGGTGACGAGCAGTACTTC.